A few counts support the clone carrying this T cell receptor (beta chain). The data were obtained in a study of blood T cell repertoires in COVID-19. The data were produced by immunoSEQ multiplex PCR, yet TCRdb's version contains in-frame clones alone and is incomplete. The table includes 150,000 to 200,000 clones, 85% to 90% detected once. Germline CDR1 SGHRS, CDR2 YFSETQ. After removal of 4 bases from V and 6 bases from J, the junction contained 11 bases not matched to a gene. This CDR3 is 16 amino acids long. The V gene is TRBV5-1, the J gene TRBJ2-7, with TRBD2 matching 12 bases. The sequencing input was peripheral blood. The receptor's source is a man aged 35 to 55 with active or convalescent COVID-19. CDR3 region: CASSPELAGGRFEQYF. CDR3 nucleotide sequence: TGCGCCAGCAGCCCGGAACTAGCGGGAGGCCGGTTCGAGCAGTACTTC.